This T cell receptor (beta chain) was documented in a study of technical replicates of blood from a few donors. The V end lost 3 bases, the J end lost 7 bases, and 14 bases lay between the germline ends. CDR1 is MDHEN and CDR2 is SYDVKM in the germline V gene. The CDR3 loop spans 14 amino acids. Here immunoSEQ multiplex PCR was the method, and the copy in TCRdb shows in-frame clones only, minus some. The data hold about 90,000 clones, with approximately 94% observed a single time. The chain employs TRBV28 and TRBJ2-3; possible D gene TRBD2, 7 bases. This sequence was found in a human donor in good health. Specimen: T cells isolated from PBMCs. The CDR3 DNA is TGTGCCAGCAGTTTTGGGGGGGGGCTAAATACGCAGTATTTT. Its translation is CASSFGGGLNTQYF. The entire variable domain, with the rest obtained from reference TRBV28 and TRBJ2-3, is as follows: DVKVTQSSRYLVKRTGEKVFLECVQDMDHENMFWYRQDPGLGLRLIYFSYDVKMKEKGDIPEGYSVSREKKERFSLILESASTNQTSMYLCASSFGGGLNTQYFGPGTRLTVL.